This T cell receptor beta chain emerged from a study of blood T cell repertoires in COVID-19. Study-wide background: Samples representing acute and convalescent COVID-19 were sourced from the United States, Italy and Spain. In each case, the material was cDNA or gDNA derived from T cells, B-cell-depleted T cells, or PBMCs.

Produced via immunoSEQ multiplex PCR; TCRdb's table is partial and in-frame only. The sample lists about 270,000 clones; approximately 89% were seen once. CDR1 is MNHEY, CDR2 SMNVEV, per germline (reference sequence). V was pared by 5 bases and J by 2 bases, with 16 bases between. The CDR3 covers 17 residues. The chain joins TRBV27 to TRBJ2-6; weak D call: TRBD1 (7 bases). Material for sequencing was peripheral blood. This sequence was found in a woman aged 60-75 years who had recovered from COVID-19. The CDR3 spells CASSRGTELAGANVLTF. DNA for the CDR3: TGTGCCAGCAGTCGGGGGACAGAGTTGGCTGGGGCCAACGTCCTGACTTTC.